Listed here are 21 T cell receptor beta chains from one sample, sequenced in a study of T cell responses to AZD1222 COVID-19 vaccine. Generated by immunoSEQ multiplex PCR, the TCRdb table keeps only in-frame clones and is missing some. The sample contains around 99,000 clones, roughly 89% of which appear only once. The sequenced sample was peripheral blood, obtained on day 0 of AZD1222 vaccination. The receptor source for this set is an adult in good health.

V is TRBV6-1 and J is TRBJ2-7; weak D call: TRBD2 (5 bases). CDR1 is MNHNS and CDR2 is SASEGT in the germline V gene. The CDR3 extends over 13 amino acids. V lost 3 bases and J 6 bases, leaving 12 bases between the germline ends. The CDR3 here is CASSDSIGSEQYF. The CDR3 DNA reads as TGTGCCAGCAGTGATTCGATTGGGAGCGAGCAGTACTTC.

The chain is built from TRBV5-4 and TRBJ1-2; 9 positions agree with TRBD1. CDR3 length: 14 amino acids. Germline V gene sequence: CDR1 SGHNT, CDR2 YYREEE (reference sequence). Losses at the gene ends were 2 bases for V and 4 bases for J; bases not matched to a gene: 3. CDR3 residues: CASSFDRGGYGYTF. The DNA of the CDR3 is TGTGCCAGCAGCTTCGACAGGGGGGGCTATGGCTACACCTTC.

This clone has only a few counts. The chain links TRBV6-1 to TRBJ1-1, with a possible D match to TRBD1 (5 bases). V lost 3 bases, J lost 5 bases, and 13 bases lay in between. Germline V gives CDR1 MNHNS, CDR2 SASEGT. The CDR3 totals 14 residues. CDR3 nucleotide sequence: TGTGCCAGCAGTGAGCTGGGGGGAAGTACTGAAGCTTTCTTT. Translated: CASSELGGSTEAFF.

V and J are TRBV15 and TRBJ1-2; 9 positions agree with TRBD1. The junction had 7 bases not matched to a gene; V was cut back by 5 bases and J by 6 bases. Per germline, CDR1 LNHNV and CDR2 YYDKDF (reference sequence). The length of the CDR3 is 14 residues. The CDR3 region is CATSRSGTGHGYTF. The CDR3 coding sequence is TGTGCCACCAGCCGTTCCGGGACAGGGCATGGCTACACCTTC.

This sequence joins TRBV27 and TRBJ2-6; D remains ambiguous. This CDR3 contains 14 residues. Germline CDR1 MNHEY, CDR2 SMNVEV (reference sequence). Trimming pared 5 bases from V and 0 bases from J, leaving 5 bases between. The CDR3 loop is CASSLSSGANVLTF. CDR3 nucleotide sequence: TGTGCCAGCAGTCTCAGCTCTGGGGCCAACGTCCTGACTTTC. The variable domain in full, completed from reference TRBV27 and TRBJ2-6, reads EAQVTQNPRYLITVTGKKLTVTCSQNMNHEYMSWYRQDPGLGLRQIYYSMNVEVTDKGDVPEGYKVSRKEKRNFPLILESPSPNQTSLYFCASSLSSGANVLTFGAGSRLTVL.

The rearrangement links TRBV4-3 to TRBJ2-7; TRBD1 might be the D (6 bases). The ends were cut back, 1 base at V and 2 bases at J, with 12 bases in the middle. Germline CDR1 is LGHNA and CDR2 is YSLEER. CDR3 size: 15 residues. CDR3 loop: CASSQGGPGTYEQYF. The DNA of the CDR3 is TGCGCCAGCAGCCAAGGGGGGCCTGGGACCTACGAGCAGTACTTC.

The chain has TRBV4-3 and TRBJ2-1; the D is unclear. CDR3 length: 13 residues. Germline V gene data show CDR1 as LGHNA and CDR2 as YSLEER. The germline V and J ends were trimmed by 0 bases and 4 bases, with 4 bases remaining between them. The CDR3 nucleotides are TGCGCCAGCAGCCAAGATCTTTACAATGAGCAGTTCTTC. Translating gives CASSQDLYNEQFF.

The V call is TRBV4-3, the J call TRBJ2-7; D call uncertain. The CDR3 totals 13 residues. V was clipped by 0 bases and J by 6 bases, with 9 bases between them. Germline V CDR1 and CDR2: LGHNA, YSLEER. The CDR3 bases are TGCGCCAGCAGCCAAGAAAGGATTGGCGAGCAGTACTTC. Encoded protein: CASSQERIGEQYF.

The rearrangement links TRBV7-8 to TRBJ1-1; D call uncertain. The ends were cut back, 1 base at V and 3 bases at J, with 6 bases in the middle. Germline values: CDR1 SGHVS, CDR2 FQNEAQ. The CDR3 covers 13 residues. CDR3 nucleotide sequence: TGTGCCAGCAGCTTAGAGATGCACACTGAAGCTTTCTTT. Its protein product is CASSLEMHTEAFF.

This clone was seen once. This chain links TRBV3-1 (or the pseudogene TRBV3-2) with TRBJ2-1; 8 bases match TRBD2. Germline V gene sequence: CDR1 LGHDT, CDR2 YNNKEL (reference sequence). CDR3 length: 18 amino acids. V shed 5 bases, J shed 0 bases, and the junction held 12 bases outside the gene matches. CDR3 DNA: TGTGCCAGCAGCTCACGGGGGGGGGCACAGGGCTCCTACAATGAGCAGTTCTTC. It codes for CASSSRGGAQGSYNEQFF.

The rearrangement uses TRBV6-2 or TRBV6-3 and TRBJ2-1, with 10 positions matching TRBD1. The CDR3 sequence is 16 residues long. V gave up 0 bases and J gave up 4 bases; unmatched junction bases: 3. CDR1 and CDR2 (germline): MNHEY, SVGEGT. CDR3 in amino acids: CASSYSTGQGYNEQFF. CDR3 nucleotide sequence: TGTGCCAGCAGTTACTCGACGGGACAGGGGTACAATGAGCAGTTCTTC.

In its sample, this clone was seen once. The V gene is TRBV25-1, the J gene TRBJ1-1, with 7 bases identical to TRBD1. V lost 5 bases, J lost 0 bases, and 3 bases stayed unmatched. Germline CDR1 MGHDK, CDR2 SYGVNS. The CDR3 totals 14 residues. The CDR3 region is CASSFQGVNTEAFF. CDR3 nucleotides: TGTGCCAGCAGTTTTCAGGGGGTGAACACTGAAGCTTTCTTT.

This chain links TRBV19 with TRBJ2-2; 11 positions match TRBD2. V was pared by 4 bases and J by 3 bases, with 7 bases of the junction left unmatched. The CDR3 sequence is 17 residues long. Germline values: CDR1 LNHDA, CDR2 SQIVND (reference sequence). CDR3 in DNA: TGTGCCAGTAGTAAGGCTAGCGGGGGGTCCTACACCGGGGAGCTGTTTTTT. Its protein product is CASSKASGGSYTGELFF.

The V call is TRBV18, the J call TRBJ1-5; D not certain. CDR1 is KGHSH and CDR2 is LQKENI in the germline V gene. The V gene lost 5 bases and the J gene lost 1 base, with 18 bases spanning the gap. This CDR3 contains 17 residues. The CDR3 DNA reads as TGTGCCAGCTCAGCTTTACACACACAGTCGAGCAATCAGCCCCAGCATTTT. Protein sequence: CASSALHTQSSNQPQHF.

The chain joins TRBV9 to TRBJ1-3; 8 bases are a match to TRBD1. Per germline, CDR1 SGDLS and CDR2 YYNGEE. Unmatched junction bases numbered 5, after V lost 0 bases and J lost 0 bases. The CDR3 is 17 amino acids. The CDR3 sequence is CASSVGTGRPSGNTIYF. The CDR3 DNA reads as TGTGCCAGCAGCGTAGGGACAGGGCGCCCCTCTGGAAACACCATATATTTT.

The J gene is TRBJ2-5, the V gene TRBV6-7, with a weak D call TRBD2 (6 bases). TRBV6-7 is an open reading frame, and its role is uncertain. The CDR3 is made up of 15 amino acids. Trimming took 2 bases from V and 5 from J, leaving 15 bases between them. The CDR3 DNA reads TGTGCCAGCAGTTACACCCTCGGCGGGGAGGAGACCCAGTACTTC. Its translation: CASSYTLGGEETQYF.

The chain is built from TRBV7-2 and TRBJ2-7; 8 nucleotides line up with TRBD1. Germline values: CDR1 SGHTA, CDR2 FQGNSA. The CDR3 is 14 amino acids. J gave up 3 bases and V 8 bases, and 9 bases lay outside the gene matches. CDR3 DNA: TGTGCCAGCTCCAGGGCGGGACAGGTCTACGAGCAGTACTTC. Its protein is CASSRAGQVYEQYF.

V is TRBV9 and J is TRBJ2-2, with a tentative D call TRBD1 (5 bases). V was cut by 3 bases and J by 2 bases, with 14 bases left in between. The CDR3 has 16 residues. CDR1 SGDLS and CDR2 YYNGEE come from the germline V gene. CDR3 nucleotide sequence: TGTGCCAGCAGCGACTCCCGACAGTCAAACACCGGGGAGCTGTTTTTT. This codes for CASSDSRQSNTGELFF. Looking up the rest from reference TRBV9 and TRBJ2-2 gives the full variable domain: DSGVTQTPKHLITATGQRVTLRCSPRSGDLSVYWYQQSLDQGLQFLIQYYNGEERAKGNILERFSAQQFPDLHSELNLSSLELGDSALYFCASSDSRQSNTGELFFGEGSRLTVL.

The CDR3 DNA reads TGCGCCAGCAGCCAAGAATTCCGCGGAAATCAGCCCCAGCATTTT. Amino acid sequence: CASSQEFRGNQPQHF. The rearrangement links TRBV4-3 to TRBJ1-5; no firm D call. Germline V gene data show CDR1 as LGHNA and CDR2 as YSLEER. V was trimmed by 0 bases and J by 4 bases, leaving 10 bases between them. There are 15 residues in the CDR3.

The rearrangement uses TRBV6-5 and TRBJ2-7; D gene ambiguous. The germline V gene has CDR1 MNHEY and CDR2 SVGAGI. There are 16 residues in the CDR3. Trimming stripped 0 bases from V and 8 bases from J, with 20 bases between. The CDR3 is CASSYSGVTLSDKQYF. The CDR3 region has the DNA TGTGCCAGCAGTTACTCTGGGGTAACCCTGTCTGACAAGCAGTACTTC.

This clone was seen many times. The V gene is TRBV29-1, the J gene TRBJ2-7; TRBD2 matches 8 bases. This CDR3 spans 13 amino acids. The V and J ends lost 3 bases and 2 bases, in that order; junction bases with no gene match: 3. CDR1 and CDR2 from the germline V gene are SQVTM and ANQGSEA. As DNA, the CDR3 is TGCAGCGTTGAGCGGGGGGATACCTACGAGCAGTACTTC. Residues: CSVERGDTYEQYF.